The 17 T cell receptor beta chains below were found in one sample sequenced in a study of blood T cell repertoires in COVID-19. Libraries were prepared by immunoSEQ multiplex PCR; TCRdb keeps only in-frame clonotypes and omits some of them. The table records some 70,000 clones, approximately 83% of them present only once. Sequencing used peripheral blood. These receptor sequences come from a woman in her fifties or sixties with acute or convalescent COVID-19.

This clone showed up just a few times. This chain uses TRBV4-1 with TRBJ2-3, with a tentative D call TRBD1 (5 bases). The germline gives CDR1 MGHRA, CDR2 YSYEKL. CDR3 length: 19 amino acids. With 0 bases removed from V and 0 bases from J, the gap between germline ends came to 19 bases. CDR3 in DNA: TGCGCCAGCAGCCAAGAAGGCCAGGGAAATCGACCTAGCACAGATACGCAGTATTTT. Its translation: CASSQEGQGNRPSTDTQYF.

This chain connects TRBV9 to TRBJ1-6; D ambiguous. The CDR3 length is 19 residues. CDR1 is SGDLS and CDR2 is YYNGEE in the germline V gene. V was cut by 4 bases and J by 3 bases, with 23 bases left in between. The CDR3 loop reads CASSPGCSAAPYYNSPLHF. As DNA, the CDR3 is TGTGCCAGCAGCCCGGGTTGTTCGGCCGCCCCATACTATAATTCACCCCTCCACTTT.

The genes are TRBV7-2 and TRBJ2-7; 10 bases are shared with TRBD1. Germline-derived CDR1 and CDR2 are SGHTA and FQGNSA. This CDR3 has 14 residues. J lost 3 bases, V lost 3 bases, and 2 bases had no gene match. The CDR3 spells CASSLGQGLYEQYF. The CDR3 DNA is TGTGCCAGCAGCTTGGGACAGGGGCTCTACGAGCAGTACTTC. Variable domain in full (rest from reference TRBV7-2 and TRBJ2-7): GAGVSQSPSNKVTEKGKDVELRCDPISGHTALYWYRQSLGQGLEFLIYFQGNSAPDKSGLPSDRFSAERTGGSVSTLTIQRTQQEDSAVYLCASSLGQGLYEQYFGPGTRLTVT.

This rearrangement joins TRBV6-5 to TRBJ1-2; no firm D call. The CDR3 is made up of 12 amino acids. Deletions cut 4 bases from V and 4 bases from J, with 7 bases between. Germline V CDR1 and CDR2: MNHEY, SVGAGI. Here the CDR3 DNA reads TGTGCCAGCAGTTCGGGGATCTATGGCTACACCTTC. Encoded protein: CASSSGIYGYTF.

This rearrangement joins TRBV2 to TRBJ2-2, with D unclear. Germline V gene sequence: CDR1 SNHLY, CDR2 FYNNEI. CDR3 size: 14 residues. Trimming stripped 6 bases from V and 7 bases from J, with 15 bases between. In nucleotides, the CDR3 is TGTGCCAGCAGCGAAACTATGTCCCTCGGGGAGCTGTTTTTT. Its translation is CASSETMSLGELFF.

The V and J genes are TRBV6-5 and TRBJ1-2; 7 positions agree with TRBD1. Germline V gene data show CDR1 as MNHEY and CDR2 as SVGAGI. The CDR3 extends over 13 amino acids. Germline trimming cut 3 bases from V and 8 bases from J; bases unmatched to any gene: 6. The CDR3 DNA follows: TGTGCCAGCAGTTATGAGGGGGCAGGGGGCTACACCTTC. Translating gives CASSYEGAGGYTF.

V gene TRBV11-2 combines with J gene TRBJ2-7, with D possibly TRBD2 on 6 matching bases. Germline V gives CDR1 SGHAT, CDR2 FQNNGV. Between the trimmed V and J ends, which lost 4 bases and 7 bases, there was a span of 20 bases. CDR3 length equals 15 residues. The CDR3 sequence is CASSSPRRSRGEQYF. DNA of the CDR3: TGTGCCAGCAGCTCCCCCCGGCGGTCCCGGGGGGAGCAGTACTTC.

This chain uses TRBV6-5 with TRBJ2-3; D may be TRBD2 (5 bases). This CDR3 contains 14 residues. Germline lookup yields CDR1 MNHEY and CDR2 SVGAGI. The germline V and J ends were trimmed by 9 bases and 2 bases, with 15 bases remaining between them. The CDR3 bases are TGTGCCAGTCGAGCGAGGGCGTACACAGATACGCAGTATTTT. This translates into CASRARAYTDTQYF.

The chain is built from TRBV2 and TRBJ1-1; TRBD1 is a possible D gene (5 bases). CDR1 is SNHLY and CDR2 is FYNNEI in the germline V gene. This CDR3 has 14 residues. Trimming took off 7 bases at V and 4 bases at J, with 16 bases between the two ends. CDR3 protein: CASKVGEAGTEAFF. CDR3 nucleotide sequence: TGTGCCAGCAAAGTGGGGGAAGCGGGCACTGAAGCTTTCTTT.

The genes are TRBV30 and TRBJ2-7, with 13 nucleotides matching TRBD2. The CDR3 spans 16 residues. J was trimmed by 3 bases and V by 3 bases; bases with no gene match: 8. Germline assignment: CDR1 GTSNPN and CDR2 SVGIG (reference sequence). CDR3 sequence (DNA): TGTGCCTGGAGAGGTGAGGGACTAGCGGGATTCTACGAGCAGTACTTC. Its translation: CAWRGEGLAGFYEQYF. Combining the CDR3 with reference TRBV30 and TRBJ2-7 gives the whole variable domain SQTIHQWPATLVQPVGSPLSLECTVEGTSNPNLYWYRQAAGRGLQLLFYSVGIGQISSEVPQNLSASRPQDRQFILSSKKLLLSDSGFYLCAWRGEGLAGFYEQYFGPGTRLTVT.

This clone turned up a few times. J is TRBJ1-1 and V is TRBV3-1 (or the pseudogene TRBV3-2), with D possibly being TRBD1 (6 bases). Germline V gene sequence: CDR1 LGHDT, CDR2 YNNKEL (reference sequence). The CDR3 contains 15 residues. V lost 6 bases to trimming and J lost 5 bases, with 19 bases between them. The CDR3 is CASSFVRGGKTEAFF. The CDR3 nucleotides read TGTGCCAGCAGTTTCGTCAGGGGAGGGAAAACTGAAGCTTTCTTT.

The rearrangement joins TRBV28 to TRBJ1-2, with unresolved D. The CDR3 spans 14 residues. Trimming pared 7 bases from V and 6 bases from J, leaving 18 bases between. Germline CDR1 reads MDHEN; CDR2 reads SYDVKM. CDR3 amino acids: CASTSPVRAHGYTF. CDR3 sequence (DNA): TGTGCCAGCACCTCCCCTGTGAGGGCGCATGGCTACACCTTC.

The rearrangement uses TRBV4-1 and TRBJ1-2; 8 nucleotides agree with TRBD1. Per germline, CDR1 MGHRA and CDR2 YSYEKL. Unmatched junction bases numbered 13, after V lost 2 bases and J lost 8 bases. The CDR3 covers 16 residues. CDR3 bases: TGCGCCAGCAGCCAAAAGGGCATGGACAGGGCGTTCGGCTACACCTTC. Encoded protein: CASSQKGMDRAFGYTF.

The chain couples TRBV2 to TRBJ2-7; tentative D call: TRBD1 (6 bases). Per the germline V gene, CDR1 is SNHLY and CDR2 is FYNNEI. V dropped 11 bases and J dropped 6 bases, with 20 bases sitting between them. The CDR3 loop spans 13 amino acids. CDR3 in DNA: TGTGCCGGCCGGGACAATTCTTTACGCGAGCAGTACTTC. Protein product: CAGRDNSLREQYF.

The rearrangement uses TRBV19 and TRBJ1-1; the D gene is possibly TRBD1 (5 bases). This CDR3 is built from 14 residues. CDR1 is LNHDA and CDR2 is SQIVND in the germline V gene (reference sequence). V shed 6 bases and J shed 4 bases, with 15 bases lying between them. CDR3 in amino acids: CASRSQGVSTEAFF. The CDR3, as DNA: TGTGCCAGTAGAAGCCAGGGTGTGAGCACTGAAGCTTTCTTT.

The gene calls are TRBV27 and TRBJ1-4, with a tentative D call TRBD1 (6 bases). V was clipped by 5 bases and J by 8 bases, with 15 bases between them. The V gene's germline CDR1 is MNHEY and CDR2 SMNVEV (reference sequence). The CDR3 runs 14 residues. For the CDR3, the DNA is TGTGCCAGCAGTCGGCACAGGGTAGGGGAAAAACTGTTTTTT. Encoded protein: CASSRHRVGEKLFF.

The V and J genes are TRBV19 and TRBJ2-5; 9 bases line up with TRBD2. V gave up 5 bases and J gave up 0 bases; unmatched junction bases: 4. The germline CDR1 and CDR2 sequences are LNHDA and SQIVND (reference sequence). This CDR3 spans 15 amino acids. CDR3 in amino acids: CASSPSGGYQETQYF. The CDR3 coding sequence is TGTGCCAGTAGTCCGAGCGGGGGGTACCAAGAGACCCAGTACTTC.